These 25 T cell receptor beta chains share one sample of origin, sequenced in a study of cytomegalovirus exposure and HLA in healthy donors. Primers included in the PCR were 60 Vbeta and 13 Jbeta primers. Generated by immunoSEQ multiplex PCR, the TCRdb table keeps only in-frame clones and is missing some. The sample includes approximately 170,000 clones, over 60% seen only once; the top ten take 4.5% to 5.5%. Sequenced sample: PBMCs. These TCRs come from a man aged 25 to 40 in good health and CMV-seropositive.

This chain connects TRBV7-9 to TRBJ2-2, with 7 bases fitting TRBD1. Germline lookup yields CDR1 SEHNR and CDR2 FQNEAQ (reference sequence). V was clipped by 7 bases and J by 3 bases; unmatched bases: 8. The CDR3 is 15 amino acids. The DNA for the CDR3 is TGTGCCAGCACTCGACAGGGCGCTTACACCGGGGAGCTGTTTTTT. This sequence encodes CASTRQGAYTGELFF.

The V and J genes are TRBV4-3 and TRBJ1-1; the D gene is possibly TRBD1 (6 bases). This CDR3 contains 14 residues. V was trimmed by 2 bases and J by 1 base, leaving 8 bases between them. Germline V gives CDR1 LGHNA, CDR2 YSLEER. In nucleotides, the CDR3 is TGCGCCAGCAGCCAACAGGGGCAGAACACTGAAGCTTTCTTT. It yields the protein CASSQQGQNTEAFF.

The chain links TRBV14 to TRBJ2-3; 8 positions match TRBD2. The V gene end was trimmed by 0 bases and the J gene end by 2 bases; junction bases not matched to a gene: 7. Germline values: CDR1 SGHDN, CDR2 FVKESK. This CDR3 region has 17 residues. CDR3 nucleotides: TGTGCCAGCAGCCAAGACGGGGGGGCGTCCCCCACAGATACGCAGTATTTT. Translating gives CASSQDGGASPTDTQYF.

The chain couples TRBV2 to TRBJ1-4, with 8 bases identical to TRBD1. V was clipped by 6 bases and J by 7 bases; unmatched bases: 19. This CDR3 is built from 18 residues. From germline, CDR1 is SNHLY and CDR2 FYNNEI. CDR3 nucleotides: TGTGCCAGCAGCCGAAGGGGTCGGACAGGGAACGGCGGTGAAAAACTGTTTTTT. Protein: CASSRRGRTGNGGEKLFF. Variable domain in full (rest from reference TRBV2 and TRBJ1-4): EPEVTQTPSHQVTQMGQEVILRCVPISNHLYFYWYRQILGQKVEFLVSFYNNEISEKSEIFDDQFSVERPDGSNFTLKIRSTKLEDSAMYFCASSRRGRTGNGGEKLFFGSGTQLSVL.

The chain carries TRBV15 and TRBJ1-2; 7 nucleotides line up with TRBD1. This CDR3 comprises 14 residues. CDR1 is LNHNV, CDR2 YYDKDF, per germline (reference sequence). V shed 1 base, J shed 8 bases, and the junction held 7 bases outside the gene matches. CDR3 in DNA: TGTGCCACCAGCAGAGGTGAGGGGGCAAGGGGCTACACCTTC. Translation: CATSRGEGARGYTF.

The chain couples TRBV7-3 to TRBJ1-1; D is possibly TRBD1 (5 bases). The length of the CDR3 is 13 residues. CDR1 is SGHTA and CDR2 is FQGTGA in the germline V gene. V was trimmed by 5 bases and J by 4 bases, leaving 11 bases between them. CDR3 sequence (DNA): TGTGCCAGCAGCGCCAGGGTGGGCACTGAAGCTTTCTTT. Translation: CASSARVGTEAFF. The entire variable domain, with the rest obtained from reference TRBV7-3 and TRBJ1-1, is as follows: GAGVSQTPSNKVTEKGKYVELRCDPISGHTALYWYRQSLGQGPEFLIYFQGTGAADDSGLPNDRFFAVRPEGSVSTLKIQRTERGDSAVYLCASSARVGTEAFFGQGTRLTVV.

This sequence joins TRBV10-2 and TRBJ2-7; 9 bases are a match to TRBD2. This CDR3 is 15 amino acids long. Germline V gene lookup returns CDR1 WSHSY and CDR2 SAAADI. V lost 6 bases, J lost 1 base, and 7 bases stayed unmatched. This chain's CDR3 is CASRVTSGPSYEQYF. The CDR3 DNA reads as TGCGCCAGCAGGGTGACTAGCGGCCCTTCCTACGAGCAGTACTTC.

This clone has a handful of counts. The chain combines TRBV30 with TRBJ1-6; no firm D call. From germline, CDR1 is GTSNPN and CDR2 SVGIG (reference sequence). The CDR3 is 13 amino acids. Trimming took 2 bases from V and 10 from J, leaving 12 bases between them. Here the CDR3 DNA reads TGTGCCTGGAGTATTGAATCGAGATCACCCCTCCACTTT. This encodes CAWSIESRSPLHF.

The chain employs TRBV11-2 and TRBJ2-7, with 7 bases lining up with TRBD2. This CDR3 spans 12 amino acids. Trimming cost V 6 bases and J 3 bases; bases outside gene matches: 2. Germline values: CDR1 SGHAT, CDR2 FQNNGV. CDR3: CASRTGGYEQYF. The CDR3 bases are TGTGCCAGCAGGACGGGGGGCTACGAGCAGTACTTC.

This chain joins TRBV28 and TRBJ2-7, with TRBD2 identical over 14 bases. This CDR3 has 17 amino acids. The germline V gene encodes CDR1 MDHEN and CDR2 SYDVKM. Losses at the gene ends were 1 base for V and 5 bases for J; bases not matched to a gene: 7. The CDR3 is CASSLLGTSGSKDEQYF. The CDR3, as DNA: TGTGCCAGCAGTTTATTAGGGACTAGCGGGAGTAAGGACGAGCAGTACTTC.

The CDR3 region has the DNA TGTGCCAGCAGCTTGGACCCAGCGAGTTCCTACAATGAGCAGTTCTTC. Translation gives CASSLDPASSYNEQFF. The V and J genes are TRBV5-5 and TRBJ2-1; unclear D gene. The ends were cut back, 0 bases at V and 1 base at J, with 11 bases in the middle. From germline, CDR1 is SGHKS and CDR2 YYEKEE (reference sequence). There are 16 residues in the CDR3.

The chain is built from TRBV14 and TRBJ2-1, with 7 bases aligning to TRBD2. The CDR3 contains 20 residues. J lost 0 bases, V lost 1 base, and 15 bases had no gene match. Germline V gene sequence: CDR1 SGHDN, CDR2 FVKESK. CDR3 bases: TGTGCCAGCAGCCAAGTCGGGGGGTTTAGCGGGCCCAGCTCCTACAATGAGCAGTTCTTC. As protein: CASSQVGGFSGPSSYNEQFF.

The rearrangement links TRBV19 to TRBJ2-5; possible D gene TRBD1, 6 bases. CDR1 is LNHDA and CDR2 is SQIVND in the germline V gene (reference sequence). The CDR3 covers 14 residues. V gave up 7 bases and J gave up 7 bases, with 19 bases separating them. In nucleotides, the CDR3 is TGTGCCAGTAAAGCGGACAGAACCTGGGGGACCCAGTACTTC. Protein sequence: CASKADRTWGTQYF.

J is TRBJ2-3 and V is TRBV7-2; tentative D call: TRBD2 (6 bases). Trimming cost V 5 bases and J 1 base, with 16 bases left between them. Germline V gene lookup returns CDR1 SGHTA and CDR2 FQGNSA. This CDR3 has 16 amino acids. CDR3 sequence (DNA): TGTGCCAGCAGCCAACTACGGGGGTTTGGCACAGATACGCAGTATTTT. Translation: CASSQLRGFGTDTQYF.

The rearrangement links TRBV15 to TRBJ2-7; TRBD2 matches 9 bases. Germline V gene data show CDR1 as LNHNV and CDR2 as YYDKDF (reference sequence). Trimming took 0 bases from V and 1 from J; bases not matched to a gene: 16. CDR3 size: 20 residues. This CDR3 is CATSRDPGSSGILDSYEQYF. CDR3 DNA sequence: TGTGCCACCAGCAGAGATCCAGGTTCTAGCGGGATATTGGATTCCTACGAGCAGTACTTC. The full variable domain, in which reference TRBV15 and TRBJ2-7 provide the parts outside the CDR3, is DAMVIQNPRYQVTQFGKPVTLSCSQTLNHNVMYWYQQKSSQAPKLLFHYYDKDFNNEADTPDNFQSRRPNTSFCFLDIRSPGLGDTAMYLCATSRDPGSSGILDSYEQYFGPGTRLTVT.

In DNA form, the CDR3 reads TGCGCCAGCAGCCAAGAGGGGGGGCCCAATCAGCCCCAGCATTTT. Amino acids: CASSQEGGPNQPQHF. J is TRBJ1-5 and V is TRBV4-1; weak D call: TRBD1 (6 bases). Looked up from germline, CDR1 is MGHRA and CDR2 is YSYEKL. Trimming cost V 0 bases and J 3 bases, with 9 bases left between them. This CDR3 comprises 15 residues.

V usage is TRBV4-2 and J usage is TRBJ1-1; 8 bases map to TRBD1. With 0 bases clipped from V and 4 bases from J, the junction kept 4 bases outside the gene matches. This CDR3 has 15 amino acids. Germline-derived CDR1 and CDR2 are LGHNA and YNFKEQ. The DNA for the CDR3 is TGTGCCAGCAGCCAAGATCGGACAGGGACCACTGAAGCTTTCTTT. This gives the protein CASSQDRTGTTEAFF.

The CDR3: CASSPRQGAYGYTF. The CDR3 DNA sequence: TGTGCCAGCAGTCCTAGACAGGGGGCGTATGGCTACACCTTC. The rearrangement joins TRBV2 to TRBJ1-2, with 10 positions matching TRBD1. CDR1 is SNHLY, CDR2 FYNNEI, per germline. The CDR3 runs to 14 residues. Losses at the gene ends were 5 bases for V and 5 bases for J; bases not matched to a gene: 5.

The CDR3 DNA follows: TGTGCCAGCCGTGACATCGGGCTAGCGGGTTACAATGAGCAGTTCTTC. The encoded protein is CASRDIGLAGYNEQFF. V is TRBV28 and J is TRBJ2-1; 8 nucleotides line up with TRBD2. Germline lookup yields CDR1 MDHEN and CDR2 SYDVKM. The CDR3 sequence is 16 residues long. The ends lost 8 bases at V and 4 bases at J; junction bases unmatched: 13.

The chain employs TRBV4-3 and TRBJ2-2; 8 bases line up with TRBD2. After removal of 2 bases from V and 4 bases from J, the junction contained 6 bases not matched to a gene. Germline loops: CDR1 LGHNA, CDR2 YSLEER. The CDR3 is made up of 16 amino acids. The CDR3 loop reads CASSQSASGFTGELFF. As DNA, the CDR3 is TGCGCCAGCAGCCAATCCGCTAGCGGGTTCACCGGGGAGCTGTTTTTT.

The chain combines TRBV18 with TRBJ1-4, with 7 bases aligning to TRBD1. CDR1 and CDR2 from the germline V gene are KGHSH and LQKENI. The CDR3 spans 16 residues. V shed 4 bases and J 4 bases; nucleotides not matched to a gene: 9. This CDR3 reads CASSRYAGTDNEKLFF. The CDR3, as DNA: TGTGCCAGCTCACGCTACGCCGGGACAGATAATGAAAAACTGTTTTTT.

The chain employs TRBV5-1 and TRBJ1-1; D gene uncertain. Trimming took 0 bases from V and 1 from J, leaving 7 bases between them. Per germline, CDR1 SGHRS and CDR2 YFSETQ. The CDR3 length is 14 residues. The CDR3 coding sequence is TGCGCCAGCAGCTTGGACATTCCGAACACTGAAGCTTTCTTT. Translation: CASSLDIPNTEAFF.

CDR3 in amino acids: CASSPGQGATNIQYF. The CDR3 coding sequence is TGCGCCAGCAGCCCCGGACAGGGCGCGACAAACATTCAGTACTTC. V gene TRBV5-1 combines with J gene TRBJ2-4, with TRBD1 identical over 8 bases. Trimming removed 4 bases from V and 6 bases from J; junction bases left unmatched: 9. The V gene's germline CDR1 is SGHRS and CDR2 YFSETQ. This CDR3 has 15 amino acids.

Notes on this clone: Other DNA sequences of this sample code for an identical CDR3. The V call is TRBV30, the J call TRBJ1-5, with D possibly TRBD1 on 5 matching bases. Germline loops: CDR1 GTSNPN, CDR2 SVGIG (reference sequence). There are 14 residues in the CDR3. V was trimmed by 0 bases and J by 4 bases, leaving 10 bases between them. Here the CDR3 reads CAWSVGARNQPQHF. The DNA for the CDR3 is TGTGCCTGGAGTGTAGGGGCCCGTAATCAGCCCCAGCATTTT.

This clone was seen a single time. The chain links TRBV6-6 to TRBJ2-7, with no clear D. Germline CDR1 and CDR2: MNHNY and SVGAGI (reference sequence). This CDR3 is built from 16 residues. V lost 0 bases, J lost 3 bases, and 15 bases lay in between. CDR3 coding DNA: TGTGCCAGCAGTTACTCTTTCAGTAATAAAATCTACGAGCAGTACTTC. This codes for CASSYSFSNKIYEQYF.